The present T cell receptor (beta chain) was sequenced within a study of cytomegalovirus exposure and HLA in healthy donors. V shed 2 bases and J shed 2 bases, with 9 bases lying between them. The CDR3 sequence is 14 residues long. From germline, CDR1 is SGHNT and CDR2 YYREEE (reference sequence). This clone was seen only a few times. The target antigen is unknown. PCR employed 60 Vbeta and 13 Jbeta primers. Here immunoSEQ multiplex PCR was the method, and the copy in TCRdb shows in-frame clones only, minus some. This sample has about 230,000 clones, with just over 75% found just once. While unrecorded immune exposures were likely, the donors were nominally healthy when sampled. Notes on the study in general: The classifier reportedly diagnosed cytomegalovirus status with high sensitivity and specificity.

The chain employs TRBV5-4 and TRBJ2-3; perhaps TRBD1 as D (6 bases). This TCR derives from an older woman in good health and CMV-seropositive. The source material was PBMCs. CDR3 loop: CASSLQGATDTQYF. The CDR3, as DNA: TGTGCCAGCAGCTTACAGGGTGCCACAGATACGCAGTATTTT.